This is a list of T cell receptor beta chains from one sample in a study of T cell responses to AZD1222 COVID-19 vaccine. Repertoires were generated with immunoSEQ multiplex PCR, while TCRdb's copy carries only in-frame clones and drops some. The sample consists of some 150,000 clones, approximately 90% of them appearing once. The starting material was peripheral blood, obtained on day 0 of AZD1222 vaccination. These receptors came from an adult in good health. Both conserved end residues are part of each CDR3. D genes are given only for firm matches.

v_call: TRBV19; d_call: TRBD1; j_call: TRBJ2-7; cdr3_nt: TGTGCCAGTAGTAGCAGTACGACAGGGGCCTTCTACGAGCAGTACTTC; cdr3_aa: CASSSSTTGAFYEQYF
v_call: TRBV5-1; d_call: TRBD1; j_call: TRBJ1-2; cdr3_nt: TGCGCCAGCAGCTTGGACCAGACAGGGGGCAGGGATGGCTACACCTTC; cdr3_aa: CASSLDQTGGRDGYTF
v_call: TRBV28; d_call: TRBD1; j_call: TRBJ1-1; cdr3_nt: TGTGCCAGCAGGGGGGGCAGGGGGCCCTTTAGACGCACTGAAGCTTTCTTT; cdr3_aa: CASRGGRGPFRRTEAFF
v_call: TRBV28; d_call: TRBD2; j_call: TRBJ2-7; cdr3_nt: TGTGCCAGCAGCCCCCAGCGGGGCGGGTACGAGCAGTACTTC; cdr3_aa: CASSPQRGGYEQYF
v_call: TRBV6-5; d_call: .; j_call: TRBJ1-2; cdr3_nt: TGTGCCAGCAGCAAACAGGGAAATGGCTACACCTTC; cdr3_aa: CASSKQGNGYTF
v_call: TRBV7-6; d_call: .; j_call: TRBJ1-5; cdr3_nt: TGTGCCAGCAGCCCAGACGGAAGCAATCAGCCCCAGCATTTT; cdr3_aa: CASSPDGSNQPQHF
v_call: TRBV28; d_call: .; j_call: TRBJ2-3; cdr3_nt: TGTGCCAGCAGTTTCTCCGGGAGTTCAGATACGCAGTATTTT; cdr3_aa: CASSFSGSSDTQYF
v_call: TRBV3-1/TRBV3-2; d_call: .; j_call: TRBJ1-3; cdr3_nt: TGTGCCAGCAGCCCGGTGACAGCGAGCTCTGGAAACACCATATATTTT; cdr3_aa: CASSPVTASSGNTIYF
v_call: TRBV7-2; d_call: .; j_call: TRBJ1-4; cdr3_nt: TGTGCCAGCAGCTTATTTCTGGGGGCAACTAATGAAAAACTGTTTTTT; cdr3_aa: CASSLFLGATNEKLFF
v_call: TRBV24-1; d_call: TRBD2; j_call: TRBJ2-3; cdr3_nt: TGTGCCACCAGCTCCCAAGGTAGCGGGAGTAATGTGCAGTATTTT; cdr3_aa: CATSSQGSGSNVQYF
v_call: TRBV12-5; d_call: .; j_call: TRBJ2-1; cdr3_nt: TGTGCTAGTGCTCCTGCGTGGCGGGTCTTACAAGCGAATGAGCAGTTCTTC; cdr3_aa: CASAPAWRVLQANEQFF
v_call: TRBV5-1; d_call: TRBD1; j_call: TRBJ2-7; cdr3_nt: TGCGCCAGCCACAGACAGGGAGTATACTACGAGCAGTACTTC; cdr3_aa: CASHRQGVYYEQYF
v_call: TRBV6-5; d_call: TRBD2; j_call: TRBJ2-5; cdr3_nt: TGTGCCAGCAGTAGCGGGAGGGCCTCGGACTTC; cdr3_aa: CASSSGRASDF
v_call: TRBV13; d_call: .; j_call: TRBJ1-3; cdr3_nt: TGTGCCAGCAGCTTAGGCCAAAGAAGTTCCGTACACACCATATATTTT; cdr3_aa: CASSLGQRSSVHTIYF
v_call: TRBV5-1; d_call: .; j_call: TRBJ2-2; cdr3_nt: TGCGCCAGCAGCTTGGTACTGACCGGGGAGCTGTTTTTT; cdr3_aa: CASSLVLTGELFF
v_call: TRBV4-3; d_call: TRBD1; j_call: TRBJ1-4; cdr3_nt: TGCGCCAGCAGCCAAGGGTCGACAGGGCGAGGAGAAAAACTGTTTTTT; cdr3_aa: CASSQGSTGRGEKLFF